Detailed here is one T cell receptor (beta chain). The sample comes from a study of blood T cell repertoires in COVID-19. Background on the study: Samples taken during acute and convalescent COVID-19 were collected in the United States, Italy and Spain. PBMCs, B-cell-depleted T cells, or T cells were the source of the cDNA or gDNA that made up the material.

The CDR3 totals 18 residues. V dropped 0 bases and J dropped 0; count of bases not matched to a gene: 3. CDR1 is SGDLS, CDR2 YYNGEE, per germline. Original handling: Reference gene primer amplification gave nucleated cell count estimates. TCRdb's copy holds only in-frame clones and misses some; the assay was immunoSEQ multiplex PCR. The D gene and trimming were derived from the DNA, and the V and J assignments and clone size from that table. The table shows around 260,000 clones, with roughly nine tenths occurring only once. This chain links TRBV9 with TRBJ2-3; 14 bases map to TRBD2. The sequence was obtained from a woman in her thirties or forties who had recovered from COVID-19. The specimen sequenced was peripheral blood. The CDR3 nucleotides read TGTGCCAGCAGCGTAGAGGGACTAGCGGGAGCCAGCACAGATACGCAGTATTTT. Encoded protein: CASSVEGLAGASTDTQYF.